This T cell receptor (beta chain) derives from a study of blood T cell repertoires in COVID-19. Study information: Acute and convalescent COVID-19 samples came from the United States, Italy and Spain. PBMCs, B-cell-depleted T cells, or T cells were the source of the cDNA or gDNA that made up the material.

In this sample, this clone turned up a few times. V lost 2 bases, J lost 1 base, and 5 bases lay in between. The CDR3 spans 13 residues. Looked up from germline, CDR1 is MNHEY and CDR2 is SVGAGI. How the authors handled the data: Using reference gene primer amplification, nucleated cell counts were estimated. Produced via immunoSEQ multiplex PCR; TCRdb's table is partial and in-frame only. That table is the source of V, J and clone size, and D and trimming were worked out from the DNA. The profile shows about 180,000 clones, roughly 86% of them singletons. The receptor was derived from a woman aged 45-60 years with acute or convalescent COVID-19. What was sequenced was peripheral blood. The chain links TRBV6-5 to TRBJ1-1; D is uncertain. CDR3 sequence: CASSYGPNTEAFF. In DNA form, the CDR3 reads TGTGCCAGCAGTTACGGCCCGAACACTGAAGCTTTCTTT.